The rows below give T cell receptor beta chains drawn from one sample of a study of cytomegalovirus exposure and HLA in healthy donors. This table comes from immunoSEQ multiplex PCR, and its TCRdb copy is limited to in-frame clones, with some not included. This repertoire shows 120,000 or so clones, around 73% found once; its top ten account for 9.5% to 13%. The material sequenced was PBMCs. The source of these receptors is a young man in good health and CMV-seropositive. CDR3s include the opening cysteine and the closing phenylalanine or tryptophan. Each record gives: J gene, D gene, V gene, clone size, CDR3 protein, CDR3 DNA. The D gene is left open where the match is weak. For some rows the clone size is stated as once, few or many, or as a class when expanded; others skip it.

J gene: TRBJ2-3
D gene: -
V gene: TRBV4-3
clone size: -
CDR3 protein: CASSHRDTGPSTDTQYF
CDR3 DNA: TGCGCCAGCAGCCATCGCGATACAGGACCGAGCACAGATACGCAGTATTTT

J gene: TRBJ2-7
D gene: -
V gene: TRBV5-1
clone size: -
CDR3 protein: CASSLWGDGEQYF
CDR3 DNA: TGCGCCAGCAGCTTGTGGGGAGATGGCGAGCAGTACTTC

J gene: TRBJ2-5
D gene: TRBD1
V gene: TRBV4-2
clone size: -
CDR3 protein: CASSQGDRGLAETQYF
CDR3 DNA: TGTGCCAGCAGCCAAGGGGACAGGGGGCTGGCGGAGACCCAGTACTTC

J gene: TRBJ2-1
D gene: -
V gene: TRBV5-4
clone size: few
CDR3 protein: CASSLGQAAYNEQFF
CDR3 DNA: TGTGCCAGCAGCTTGGGACAGGCAGCATACAATGAGCAGTTCTTC

J gene: TRBJ2-1
D gene: TRBD2
V gene: TRBV27
clone size: -
CDR3 protein: CASSIEGLAGRGNEQFF
CDR3 DNA: TGTGCCAGCAGTATCGAAGGGCTAGCGGGACGAGGCAATGAGCAGTTCTTC

J gene: TRBJ1-2
D gene: TRBD1
V gene: TRBV27
clone size: -
CDR3 protein: CASSLFPPPRQGRGYTF
CDR3 DNA: TGTGCCAGCAGTTTATTTCCCCCCCCAAGACAGGGACGCGGCTACACCTTC

J gene: TRBJ1-2
D gene: -
V gene: TRBV28
clone size: -
CDR3 protein: CASSLGGSGSGYGYTF
CDR3 DNA: TGTGCCAGCAGTTTGGGCGGGTCGGGGTCGGGCTATGGCTACACCTTC

J gene: TRBJ2-7
D gene: TRBD1
V gene: TRBV30
clone size: -
CDR3 protein: CAWSAGQGYEQYF
CDR3 DNA: TGTGCCTGGAGTGCGGGACAGGGTTACGAGCAGTACTTC

J gene: TRBJ2-3
D gene: -
V gene: TRBV28
clone size: -
CDR3 protein: CASLRGDTQYF
CDR3 DNA: TGTGCCAGCCTTAGGGGAGATACGCAGTATTTT

J gene: TRBJ2-4
D gene: -
V gene: TRBV5-6
clone size: few
CDR3 protein: CASSLGGGKNIQYF
CDR3 DNA: TGTGCCAGCAGCCTAGGGGGTGGGAAAAACATTCAGTACTTC

J gene: TRBJ2-6
D gene: TRBD2
V gene: TRBV4-3
clone size: -
CDR3 protein: CASSETSGRSGANVLTF
CDR3 DNA: TGCGCCAGCAGCGAGACTAGCGGGAGGTCTGGGGCCAACGTCCTGACTTTC

J gene: TRBJ2-1
D gene: TRBD2
V gene: TRBV5-1
clone size: -
CDR3 protein: CASSLRVRTSGMNEQFF
CDR3 DNA: TGCGCCAGCAGCTTAAGGGTGCGGACTAGCGGGATGAATGAGCAGTTCTTC

J gene: TRBJ1-2
D gene: TRBD1
V gene: TRBV27
clone size: -
CDR3 protein: CASSLTGYQGANGYTF
CDR3 DNA: TGTGCCAGCAGTCTTACCGGTTATCAGGGGGCAAATGGCTACACCTTC

J gene: TRBJ2-7
D gene: -
V gene: TRBV6-5
clone size: -
CDR3 protein: CASSYGQGLWYEQYF
CDR3 DNA: TGTGCCAGCAGTTACGGGCAGGGGCTGTGGTACGAGCAGTACTTC

J gene: TRBJ1-1
D gene: -
V gene: TRBV30
clone size: -
CDR3 protein: CAWSVLLGGGAEAFF
CDR3 DNA: TGTGCCTGGAGTGTACTGCTGGGAGGTGGGGCTGAAGCTTTCTTT

J gene: TRBJ2-7
D gene: TRBD2
V gene: TRBV6-6
clone size: -
CDR3 protein: CASSYVIAGIYEQYF
CDR3 DNA: TGTGCCAGCAGTTACGTTATAGCGGGAATCTACGAGCAGTACTTC

J gene: TRBJ2-7
D gene: -
V gene: TRBV30
clone size: -
CDR3 protein: CAWSVSGYEQYF
CDR3 DNA: TGTGCCTGGAGTGTATCCGGGTACGAGCAGTACTTC

J gene: TRBJ2-2
D gene: -
V gene: TRBV4-1
clone size: -
CDR3 protein: CASSQVRASGELFF
CDR3 DNA: TGCGCCAGCAGCCAAGTTAGAGCATCCGGGGAGCTGTTTTTT

J gene: TRBJ2-7
D gene: TRBD2
V gene: TRBV27
clone size: few
CDR3 protein: CASSSSGSSYEQYF
CDR3 DNA: TGTGCCAGCAGTTCTAGCGGGAGCTCCTACGAGCAGTACTTC

J gene: TRBJ1-5
D gene: -
V gene: TRBV27
clone size: -
CDR3 protein: CASSLSAGVGQPQHF
CDR3 DNA: TGTGCCAGCAGTTTATCGGCAGGGGTTGGTCAGCCCCAGCATTTT

J gene: TRBJ2-7
D gene: TRBD2
V gene: TRBV4-1
clone size: -
CDR3 protein: CASSHVTSGRNEQYF
CDR3 DNA: TGCGCCAGCAGCCACGTGACTAGCGGGAGGAACGAGCAGTACTTC

J gene: TRBJ1-1
D gene: -
V gene: TRBV7-9
clone size: -
CDR3 protein: CASSLGARGTEAFF
CDR3 DNA: TGTGCCAGCAGCTTGGGGGCCCGAGGAACTGAAGCTTTCTTT

J gene: TRBJ2-7
D gene: -
V gene: TRBV10-1
clone size: -
CDR3 protein: CASSGRAAPYEQYF
CDR3 DNA: TGCGCCAGCAGTGGGCGGGCGGCCCCCTACGAGCAGTACTTC

J gene: TRBJ1-1
D gene: -
V gene: TRBV19
clone size: -
CDR3 protein: CASSIVLREDTEAFF
CDR3 DNA: TGTGCCAGTAGTATAGTCCTCAGGGAGGACACTGAAGCTTTCTTT

J gene: TRBJ1-2
D gene: TRBD1
V gene: TRBV6-5
clone size: -
CDR3 protein: CASNTGGPNYGYTF
CDR3 DNA: TGTGCCAGTAATACAGGGGGACCTAACTATGGCTACACCTTC

J gene: TRBJ2-7
D gene: TRBD1
V gene: TRBV29-1
clone size: -
CDR3 protein: CSVENPGQGYEQYF
CDR3 DNA: TGCAGCGTTGAAAATCCGGGACAGGGGTACGAGCAGTACTTC

J gene: TRBJ1-1
D gene: TRBD1
V gene: TRBV7-6
clone size: once
CDR3 protein: CASSLTGENTEAFF
CDR3 DNA: TGTGCCAGCAGCCTGACAGGGGAGAACACTGAAGCTTTCTTT

J gene: TRBJ2-7
D gene: TRBD1
V gene: TRBV27
clone size: -
CDR3 protein: CASRKDRTNGYEQYF
CDR3 DNA: TGTGCCAGCAGGAAGGACAGGACAAACGGTTACGAGCAGTACTTC

J gene: TRBJ2-7
D gene: TRBD1
V gene: TRBV19
clone size: once
CDR3 protein: CASSMRVSTGGGSYEQYF
CDR3 DNA: TGTGCCAGTAGTATGAGAGTCAGTACAGGGGGCGGATCCTACGAGCAGTACTTC

J gene: TRBJ1-2
D gene: -
V gene: TRBV4-3
clone size: few
CDR3 protein: CASSPGQGDYGYTF
CDR3 DNA: TGCGCCAGCAGCCCCGGGCAGGGTGACTATGGCTACACCTTC

J gene: TRBJ2-2
D gene: TRBD1
V gene: TRBV27
clone size: once
CDR3 protein: CASTSPGQGNTGELFF
CDR3 DNA: TGTGCCAGCACCTCACCCGGACAGGGGAACACCGGGGAGCTGTTTTTT

J gene: TRBJ2-3
D gene: -
V gene: TRBV6-1
clone size: -
CDR3 protein: CASSDGGWTDTQYF
CDR3 DNA: TGTGCCAGCAGTGACGGGGGATGGACAGATACGCAGTATTTT

J gene: TRBJ2-3
D gene: TRBD2
V gene: TRBV2
clone size: -
CDR3 protein: CASSEREGWSGYF
CDR3 DNA: TGTGCCAGCAGTGAAAGGGAGGGCTGGAGCGGGTATTTT

J gene: TRBJ1-3
D gene: TRBD1
V gene: TRBV28
clone size: few
CDR3 protein: CASSLFGQVPAGNTIYF
CDR3 DNA: TGTGCCAGCAGTTTATTCGGACAGGTTCCTGCTGGAAACACCATATATTTT

J gene: TRBJ2-1
D gene: -
V gene: TRBV6-5
clone size: -
CDR3 protein: CASSSSNYNEQFF
CDR3 DNA: TGTGCCAGCAGTTCTTCTAATTACAATGAGCAGTTCTTC

J gene: TRBJ1-6
D gene: TRBD1
V gene: TRBV15
clone size: -
CDR3 protein: CATSRGQGSPLHF
CDR3 DNA: TGTGCCACCAGCAGAGGACAGGGTTCACCCCTCCACTTT

J gene: TRBJ2-3
D gene: -
V gene: TRBV9
clone size: -
CDR3 protein: CASSVVSLSTDTQYF
CDR3 DNA: TGTGCCAGCAGCGTAGTGAGTCTCAGCACAGATACGCAGTATTTT

J gene: TRBJ2-7
D gene: -
V gene: TRBV15
clone size: -
CDR3 protein: CATSRGTDGAWEQYF
CDR3 DNA: TGTGCCACCAGCAGAGGGACAGATGGAGCTTGGGAGCAGTACTTC

J gene: TRBJ1-1
D gene: TRBD1
V gene: TRBV2
clone size: -
CDR3 protein: CASREGAGDAYTEAFF
CDR3 DNA: TGTGCCAGCAGAGAGGGGGCAGGGGATGCGTACACTGAAGCTTTCTTT

J gene: TRBJ2-7
D gene: -
V gene: TRBV10-3
clone size: -
CDR3 protein: CAIMSPGISYEQYF
CDR3 DNA: TGTGCCATCATGTCGCCAGGGATCTCCTACGAGCAGTACTTC

J gene: TRBJ1-4
D gene: -
V gene: TRBV28
clone size: -
CDR3 protein: CASSPRVIGEKLFF
CDR3 DNA: TGTGCCAGCAGTCCGAGGGTTATCGGTGAAAAACTGTTTTTT

J gene: TRBJ2-7
D gene: -
V gene: TRBV27
clone size: -
CDR3 protein: CASKSRENAGEQYF
CDR3 DNA: TGTGCCAGCAAGTCTCGGGAGAACGCGGGCGAGCAGTACTTC

J gene: TRBJ1-1
D gene: TRBD1
V gene: TRBV27
clone size: -
CDR3 protein: CASNLRPGGNTEAFF
CDR3 DNA: TGTGCCAGCAACCTCCGTCCAGGGGGCAACACTGAAGCTTTCTTT

J gene: TRBJ2-5
D gene: -
V gene: TRBV2
clone size: -
CDR3 protein: CASSDRLSAGRLQETQYF
CDR3 DNA: TGTGCCAGCAGTGACCGACTATCGGCGGGAAGACTACAAGAGACCCAGTACTTC

J gene: TRBJ2-7
D gene: TRBD1
V gene: TRBV5-1
clone size: -
CDR3 protein: CASSSRDSPQWGFYEQYF
CDR3 DNA: TGCGCCAGCAGCTCCCGGGACAGTCCTCAGTGGGGCTTCTACGAGCAGTACTTC

J gene: TRBJ2-7
D gene: TRBD2
V gene: TRBV4-1
clone size: -
CDR3 protein: CASSYPGEGADEQYF
CDR3 DNA: TGCGCCAGCAGCTACCCTGGGGAGGGAGCGGACGAGCAGTACTTC

J gene: TRBJ2-1
D gene: TRBD2
V gene: TRBV19
clone size: -
CDR3 protein: CASSRGTSGRLNNEQFF
CDR3 DNA: TGTGCCAGTAGTAGGGGGACTAGCGGGAGGCTGAACAATGAGCAGTTCTTC

J gene: TRBJ2-7
D gene: -
V gene: TRBV7-6
clone size: -
CDR3 protein: CASSLGGHHTYEQYF
CDR3 DNA: TGTGCCAGCAGCTTAGGGGGACACCATACCTACGAGCAGTACTTC

J gene: TRBJ1-5
D gene: -
V gene: TRBV27
clone size: -
CDR3 protein: CASRGGYGNQPQHF
CDR3 DNA: TGTGCCAGCAGAGGGGGTTATGGCAATCAGCCCCAGCATTTT

J gene: TRBJ2-3
D gene: TRBD1
V gene: TRBV6-5
clone size: few
CDR3 protein: CASRGQSTDTQYF
CDR3 DNA: TGTGCCAGCAGGGGACAGAGCACAGATACGCAGTATTTT

J gene: TRBJ1-5
D gene: TRBD1
V gene: TRBV7-9
clone size: -
CDR3 protein: CASSEDRGNGNQPQHF
CDR3 DNA: TGTGCCAGCAGCGAGGACAGGGGGAACGGCAATCAGCCCCAGCATTTT

J gene: TRBJ2-1
D gene: TRBD2
V gene: TRBV13
clone size: -
CDR3 protein: CASSLSGGLDEQFF
CDR3 DNA: TGTGCCAGCAGCTTATCGGGAGGGCTCGATGAGCAGTTCTTC

J gene: TRBJ2-7
D gene: TRBD2
V gene: TRBV2
clone size: -
CDR3 protein: CASSEGLAGALEQYF
CDR3 DNA: TGTGCCAGCAGTGAAGGACTAGCGGGAGCCCTCGAGCAGTACTTC

J gene: TRBJ1-2
D gene: -
V gene: TRBV5-1
clone size: -
CDR3 protein: CASSSPGEGVYGYTF
CDR3 DNA: TGCGCCAGCAGCTCCCCAGGAGAGGGAGTCTATGGCTACACCTTC

J gene: TRBJ1-5
D gene: -
V gene: TRBV7-8
clone size: -
CDR3 protein: CASSLRTHQPQHF
CDR3 DNA: TGTGCCAGCAGCCTAAGAACGCATCAGCCCCAGCATTTT

J gene: TRBJ2-2
D gene: TRBD1
V gene: TRBV19
clone size: -
CDR3 protein: CASRTGTGRTGELFF
CDR3 DNA: TGTGCCAGTAGAACCGGGACAGGGAGGACCGGGGAGCTGTTTTTT

J gene: TRBJ2-5
D gene: TRBD2
V gene: TRBV7-9
clone size: -
CDR3 protein: CASSLVFLAGVKETQYF
CDR3 DNA: TGTGCCAGCAGCTTAGTGTTTCTAGCGGGAGTGAAAGAGACCCAGTACTTC

J gene: TRBJ1-3
D gene: -
V gene: TRBV7-2
clone size: -
CDR3 protein: CASSLVGGPGSGNTIYF
CDR3 DNA: TGTGCCAGCAGCTTAGTGGGAGGGCCCGGATCTGGAAACACCATATATTTT